Listed here is a single T cell receptor (beta chain). Antigen specificity is unknown. The record originates from a study of cytomegalovirus exposure and HLA in healthy donors. Across the study: It was reported in a later analysis that the same platform had been used for the roughly 110 validation repertoires as for the approximately 730 first-cohort repertoires.

Sequencing used immunoSEQ multiplex PCR; TCRdb keeps in-frame clones, though not all of them. Here the sample spans just under 75,000 clones, around 94% being singletons. The CDR3 covers 15 residues. The V gene end was trimmed by 5 bases and the J gene end by 0 bases; junction bases not matched to a gene: 5. Germline CDR1 KGHSH, CDR2 LQKENI. From the 120-subject validation cohort, which was separate from the approximately 670-subject first cohort, the donors were drawn. The study's findings and limits: Associated with cytomegalovirus, according to the listing, were 150 to 200 TCR beta chains. Rare sequences made up most TCRs, while some public TCRs were found in many donors.

The source is a woman aged 18-30 years in good health and CMV-seropositive. The V gene is TRBV18, the J gene TRBJ2-7, with 9 positions matching TRBD1. The sequencing sample was made of PBMCs. The CDR3 sequence is CASSSDRGSSYEQYF. CDR3 bases: TGTGCCAGCTCATCGGACAGGGGTAGCTCCTACGAGCAGTACTTC.